The clone carrying this T cell receptor (beta chain) was detected many times. Antigen specificity is unknown. This record belongs to a study of T-cell reconstitution after alpha-beta-depleted transplantation in children. Study-level findings and limits: Several hundred graft clones that had expanded were reportedly the source of alpha-beta T cells about two months after transplant. Some patients showed high day-60 TCRbeta diversity, which derived from surviving recipient T cells and thymic progenitors. Newly made T cells mostly supplied T-cell counts and diversity one year after transplant.

The library targeted TCRbeta and was prepared with unique molecular identifiers. TCRdb used MiXCR to reprocess the PCR reads, holding one entry per CDR3 protein. The sample yields around 17,000 distinct CDR3 sequences, 5.1% seen once. Germline values: CDR1 ENHRY, CDR2 SYGVKD. Trimming removed 8 bases from V and 6 bases from J; junction bases left unmatched: 7. This CDR3 region has 13 residues. The chain carries TRBV10-3 and TRBJ2-3; 8 bases agree with TRBD1. The TCR comes from a boy aged 10-17 years with acute lymphoblastic leukemia, due to receive a stem cell transplant. The material was PBMCs, obtained before TCRalphabeta/CD19-depleted stem cell transplant. CDR3: CAIGEQGVDTQYF. CDR3 in DNA: TGTGCCATCGGGGAACAGGGGGTGGATACGCAGTATTTT.